These 2 T cell receptor beta chains were sequenced from one sample in a study of cytomegalovirus exposure and HLA in healthy donors. Both 60 Vbeta primers and 13 Jbeta primers went into the PCR. The table came from immunoSEQ multiplex PCR; TCRdb's copy has only in-frame clones and leaves some out. The sample has over 40,000 clones, about 77% seen once. Source material: PBMCs. Receptors originate from a woman aged 40 to 55 in good health and CMV-seropositive.

V is TRBV28 and J is TRBJ1-6; 8 bases align to TRBD1. The germline CDR1 and CDR2 sequences are MDHEN and SYDVKM. The CDR3 totals 13 residues. In DNA form, the CDR3 reads TGTGCTGGCCAGGGGGCAATGAATTCACCCCTCCACTTT. It specifies CAGQGAMNSPLHF. Full variable domain (rest looked up from reference TRBV28 and TRBJ1-6): DVKVTQSSRYLVKRTGEKVFLECVQDMDHENMFWYRQDPGLGLRLIYFSYDVKMKEKGDIPEGYSVSREKKERFSLILESASTNQTSMYLCAGQGAMNSPLHFGNGTRLTVT.

The chain combines TRBV5-6 with TRBJ1-1; 7 nucleotides align to TRBD1. Germline V lookup: CDR1 SGHDT, CDR2 YYEEEE. V was clipped by 1 base and J by 6 bases; unmatched bases: 6. This CDR3 contains 14 residues. CDR3 loop: CASSLKQGRSEAFF. The DNA of the CDR3 is TGTGCCAGCAGCTTGAAACAGGGGAGATCTGAAGCTTTCTTT.